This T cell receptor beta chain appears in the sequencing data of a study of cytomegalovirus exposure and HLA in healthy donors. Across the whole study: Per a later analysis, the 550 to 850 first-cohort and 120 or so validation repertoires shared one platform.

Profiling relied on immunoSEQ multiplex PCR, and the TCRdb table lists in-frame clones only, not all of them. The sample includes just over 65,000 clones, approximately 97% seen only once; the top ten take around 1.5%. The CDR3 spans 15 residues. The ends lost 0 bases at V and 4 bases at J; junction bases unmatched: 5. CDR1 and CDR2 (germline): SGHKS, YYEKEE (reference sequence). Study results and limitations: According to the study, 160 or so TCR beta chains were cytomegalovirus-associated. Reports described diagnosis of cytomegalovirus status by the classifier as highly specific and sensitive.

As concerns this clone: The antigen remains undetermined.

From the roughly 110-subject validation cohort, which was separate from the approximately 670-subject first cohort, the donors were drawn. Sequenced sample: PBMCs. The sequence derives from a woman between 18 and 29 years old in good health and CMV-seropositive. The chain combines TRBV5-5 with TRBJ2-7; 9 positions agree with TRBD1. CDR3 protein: CASSLAGTGLYEQYF. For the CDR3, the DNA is TGTGCCAGCAGCTTGGCCGGGACAGGGCTGTACGAGCAGTACTTC. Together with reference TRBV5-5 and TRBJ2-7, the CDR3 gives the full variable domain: DAGVTQSPTHLIKTRGQQVTLRCSPISGHKSVSWYQQVLGQGPQFIFQYYEKEERGRGNFPDRFSARQFPNYSSELNVNALLLGDSALYLCASSLAGTGLYEQYFGPGTRLTVT.